This is a list of T cell receptor beta chains from one sample in a study of CD8 T cells in ankylosing spondylitis. TCRdb reanalysed the 5' RACE reads using MiXCR and keeps one entry per CDR3 protein. The table has hundreds of thousands of distinct CDR3 sequences, about an eighth seen once. Sample: blood, either unsorted or a sorted T cell fraction (not recorded which). These receptor sequences come from a male donor with ankylosing spondylitis. Both conserved end residues are part of each CDR3. A D gene is named only where the DNA matches it firmly. A clone size is listed for some rows: how often the clone was seen (once, few, many), or a class if it is expanded.

j_call d_call clone_size v_call cdr3_aa cdr3_nt
TRBJ1-1 . . TRBV29-1 CSVGSRNTEAFF TGCAGCGTTGGGAGCAGGAACACTGAAGCTTTCTTT
TRBJ2-5 TRBD2 . TRBV7-8 CASSLQTGLAGVGETQYF TGTGCCAGCAGCTTACAAACTGGCCTAGCGGGAGTGGGAGAGACCCAGTACTTC
TRBJ2-5 TRBD2 few TRBV20-1 CSGRSSGQETQYF TGCAGTGGCCGATCTAGCGGCCAAGAGACCCAGTACTTC
TRBJ2-7 TRBD2 . TRBV11-3 CASSPSGLAGDEQYF TGTGCCAGCAGTCCCTCGGGGCTAGCGGGTGATGAGCAGTACTTC
TRBJ1-1 . few TRBV5-6 CASSPYMNTEAFF TGTGCCAGCAGCCCTTATATGAACACTGAAGCTTTCTTT
TRBJ2-7 TRBD1 few TRBV29-1 CSVRTGQYEQYF TGCAGCGTCAGGACAGGGCAATACGAGCAGTACTTC
TRBJ1-5 TRBD1 many TRBV5-5 CASSSTGDQPQHF TGTGCCAGCAGCTCCACAGGGGATCAGCCCCAGCATTTT
TRBJ2-7 . few TRBV20-1 CSASLPRSYEQYF TGCAGTGCTAGTCTCCCGCGGTCCTACGAGCAGTACTTC
TRBJ2-5 . many TRBV5-1 CASSNYEPETQYF TGCGCCAGCAGTAATTACGAGCCAGAGACCCAGTACTTC
TRBJ2-6 TRBD1 many TRBV18 CASSVQGAFSGANVLTF TGTGCCAGCTCAGTCCAGGGGGCGTTTTCTGGGGCCAACGTCCTGACTTTC
TRBJ2-3 . few TRBV2 CASTRDGRDTQYF TGTGCCAGCACTAGGGACGGGAGAGATACGCAGTATTTT
TRBJ2-1 . once TRBV6-6 CASSLSPAEQFF TGTGCCAGCAGCCTTTCTCCTGCTGAGCAGTTCTTC
TRBJ1-1 . few TRBV7-9 CASSQDVYTEAFF TGTGCCAGCAGCCAGGACGTTTACACTGAAGCTTTCTTT
TRBJ2-3 . . TRBV19 CASRSGLPSTDTQYF TGTGCCAGTAGGTCCGGACTGCCTTCCACAGATACGCAGTATTTT
TRBJ2-5 . few TRBV11-2 CASSPTSGTMETQYF TGTGCCAGCAGCCCTACCTCCGGGACAATGGAGACCCAGTACTTC
TRBJ2-3 . many TRBV6-2/TRBV6-3 CASSYMLPTDTQYF TGTGCCAGCAGTTACATGCTACCCACAGATACGCAGTATTTT
TRBJ2-5 TRBD2 many TRBV12-3/TRBV12-4 CASSSDGLAGETQYF TGTGCCAGCAGTTCCGACGGACTAGCGGGAGAGACCCAGTACTTC
TRBJ1-2 . . TRBV20-1 CSARDSGGGGYTF TGCAGTGCTAGAGATTCTGGGGGGGGTGGCTACACCTTC
TRBJ1-3 TRBD1 few TRBV7-2 CASSLPIGDRGFSGNTIYF TGTGCCAGCAGCTTACCGATTGGGGACAGAGGCTTCTCTGGAAACACCATATATTTT
TRBJ1-2 . many TRBV12-3/TRBV12-4 CASSLSGFGQGALGYTF TGTGCCAGCAGTTTATCCGGGTTCGGGCAGGGCGCCCTTGGCTACACCTTC
TRBJ1-1 TRBD1 few TRBV7-9 CASSIQQGSYTEAFF TGTGCCAGCAGCATACAACAGGGGTCATACACTGAAGCTTTCTTT
TRBJ1-2 . few TRBV2 CASSEDTPMYTF TGTGCCAGCAGTGAAGACACGCCTATGTACACCTTC
TRBJ2-2 . few TRBV6-1 CASSEWRVGELFF TGTGCCAGCAGTGAATGGCGGGTAGGGGAGCTGTTTTTT
TRBJ2-3 . few TRBV7-9 CASSPALPSTDTQYF TGTGCCAGCAGCCCAGCCTTACCTAGCACAGATACGCAGTATTTT
TRBJ1-3 TRBD1 few TRBV11-2 CASSFPGGSSGNTIYF TGTGCCAGCAGCTTCCCAGGGGGCAGCTCTGGAAACACCATATATTTT
TRBJ1-5 . few TRBV15 CATRYSTGGGPQHF TGTGCCACCAGATACTCAACGGGCGGCGGGCCCCAGCATTTT
TRBJ2-1 . many TRBV4-2 CASSQGSYNEQFF TGTGCCAGCAGCCAAGGCTCCTACAATGAGCAGTTCTTC
TRBJ2-2 . few TRBV7-7 CASSPVAVGVGELFF TGTGCCAGCAGCCCCGTAGCGGTGGGAGTCGGGGAGCTGTTTTTT
TRBJ2-7 TRBD2 . TRBV11-2 CASSLRSGTPYEQYF TGTGCCAGCAGCTTACGTAGCGGGACACCCTACGAGCAGTACTTC
TRBJ1-1 . . TRBV5-5 CASSLASGQQHEAFF TGTGCCAGCAGCTTGGCCTCTGGACAGCAACATGAAGCTTTCTTT
TRBJ2-3 . few TRBV3-1 CASSQFQSTDTQYF TGTGCCAGCAGCCAATTCCAAAGCACAGATACGCAGTATTTT
TRBJ2-1 . many TRBV12-3/TRBV12-4 CASSLGTTGRHFF TGTGCCAGCAGCCTGGGCACCACAGGGCGACACTTCTTC
TRBJ2-7 TRBD1 . TRBV20-1 CSATEWGQAYEQYF TGCAGTGCGACAGAGTGGGGACAGGCCTACGAGCAGTACTTC